This is a list of T cell receptor beta chains from one sample in a study of blood T cell repertoires in COVID-19. Here immunoSEQ multiplex PCR was the method, and the copy in TCRdb shows in-frame clones only, minus some. The sample records approximately 180,000 clones, 76% being singletons. The sequenced material came from PBMCs or T cells enriched from blood (not recorded which). These receptors came from a woman aged 45 to 65 with acute COVID-19. CDR3s include the opening cysteine and the closing phenylalanine or tryptophan. The order of the fields is clone size, CDR3 length, V gene, J gene, D gene, CDR3 protein, CDR3 DNA. The D gene is left open where the match is weak. The size field is filled for only some rows; it gives once, few, many or a size class.

>.|13|TRBV30|TRBJ1-5|.
CAWSAGSNQPQHF
TGTGCCTGGAGTGCAGGGAGCAATCAGCCCCAGCATTTT
>.|11|TRBV20-1|TRBJ1-2|.
CSARDSYGYTF
TGCAGTGCTAGGGACAGTTATGGCTACACCTTC
>.|14|TRBV9|TRBJ1-1|.
CASSVAGGFTEAFF
TGTGCCAGCAGCGTAGCTGGGGGCTTCACTGAAGCTTTCTTT
>.|14|TRBV4-2|TRBJ1-6|.
CASSQELYNSPLHF
TGTGCCAGCAGCCAAGAGTTATATAATTCACCCCTCCACTTT
>few|16|TRBV24-1|TRBJ1-5|TRBD1
CATSDRTGGRDQPQHF
TGTGCCACCAGTGATAGGACAGGGGGTAGGGATCAGCCCCAGCATTTT
>.|12|TRBV5-6|TRBJ1-2|.
CASSLLVNPHTF
TGTGCCAGCAGCTTACTTGTGAACCCGCACACCTTC
>.|13|TRBV7-2|TRBJ2-1|TRBD2
CASTIRGRGEQFF
TGTGCCAGCACCATCCGCGGGAGAGGGGAGCAGTTCTTC
>.|14|TRBV9|TRBJ2-2|TRBD1
CASTGTGDSGELFF
TGTGCCAGTACCGGGACAGGGGATTCCGGGGAGCTGTTTTTT
>few|15|TRBV5-5|TRBJ1-1|TRBD1
CASSLVTGVGTEAFF
TGTGCCAGCAGCTTGGTGACAGGGGTAGGGACTGAAGCTTTCTTT
>.|18|TRBV3-1/TRBV3-2|TRBJ2-5|TRBD2
CASSQDLASGGAGETQYF
TGTGCCAGCAGCCAAGATCTAGCCAGCGGGGGGGCCGGAGAGACCCAGTACTTC
>.|12|TRBV5-6|TRBJ1-6|.
CASTINNSPLHF
TGTGCCAGCACCATCAATAATTCACCCCTCCACTTT
>once|19|TRBV7-3|TRBJ2-2|TRBD2
CASSFMAKRGASLGGELFF
TGTGCCAGCAGCTTTATGGCCAAGCGGGGGGCGAGCTTGGGCGGGGAGCTGTTTTTT
>.|15|TRBV6-5|TRBJ2-5|TRBD2
CASKVAGGPGETQYF
TGTGCCAGCAAGGTAGCGGGGGGGCCAGGGGAGACCCAGTACTTC
>.|14|TRBV9|TRBJ2-3|.
CASSVGAGQDTQYF
TGTGCCAGCAGCGTAGGGGCAGGACAAGATACGCAGTATTTT
>.|14|TRBV28|TRBJ2-3|.
CASTVVGGTDTQYF
TGTGCCAGCACAGTGGTCGGGGGCACAGATACGCAGTATTTT
>.|15|TRBV28|TRBJ1-1|TRBD1
CASSFEQGARTEAFF
TGTGCCAGCAGTTTCGAGCAGGGGGCACGAACTGAAGCTTTCTTT
>.|17|TRBV7-9|TRBJ2-2|TRBD2
CASSPPGGGLDTGELFF
TGTGCCAGCAGCCCCCCGGGCGGGGGGCTCGACACCGGGGAGCTGTTTTTT
>once|16|TRBV24-1|TRBJ2-5|.
CATSDSQLAGQETQYF
TGTGCCACCAGTGATTCCCAACTAGCTGGCCAAGAGACCCAGTACTTC
>few|15|TRBV5-8|TRBJ1-5|.
CASSLGQYSNQPQHF
TGTGCCAGCAGCTTGGGGCAGTATAGCAATCAGCCCCAGCATTTT
>few|14|TRBV6-5|TRBJ1-1|TRBD1
CASWTGQGAVEAFF
TGTGCCAGCTGGACTGGACAGGGGGCTGTTGAAGCTTTCTTT
>.|19|TRBV4-1|TRBJ1-2|.
CASSQEGLGGAGVNYGYTF
TGCGCCAGCAGCCAAGAGGGGCTCGGGGGCGCGGGAGTCAACTATGGCTACACCTTC
>once|17|TRBV27|TRBJ2-1|TRBD1
CASSWGIGQALYNEQFF
TGTGCCAGCAGCTGGGGAATCGGACAGGCCCTATACAATGAGCAGTTCTTC
>few|15|TRBV9|TRBJ2-1|.
CASSAMGGTFNEQFF
TGTGCCAGCAGCGCGATGGGGGGAACCTTTAATGAGCAGTTCTTC
>.|18|TRBV19|TRBJ2-4|TRBD2
CASSKKVPGAGGSDIQYF
TGTGCCAGTAGTAAAAAGGTCCCGGGAGCGGGGGGGTCTGACATTCAGTACTTC
>once|19|TRBV6-1|TRBJ1-5|.
CASSEISGRVWELNQPQHF
TGTGCCAGCAGTGAAATTAGTGGCCGTGTGTGGGAGCTCAATCAGCCCCAGCATTTT
>.|15|TRBV11-3|TRBJ2-1|TRBD2
CASSRGLAGGLEQFF
TGTGCCAGCAGCCGCGGACTAGCGGGGGGGCTTGAGCAGTTCTTC
>.|15|TRBV6-4|TRBJ2-5|TRBD2
CASSPGGVRQETQYF
TGTGCCAGCAGCCCGGGGGGAGTGAGGCAAGAGACCCAGTACTTC
>.|14|TRBV7-3|TRBJ2-3|TRBD2
CASSLRGGADTQYF
TGTGCCAGCAGCTTGCGGGGGGGCGCGGATACGCAGTATTTT
>.|15|TRBV27|TRBJ2-5|.
CASSPVTTGKETQYF
TGTGCCAGCAGTCCAGTTACAACAGGGAAAGAGACCCAGTACTTC
>.|14|TRBV5-6|TRBJ2-5|.
CASSLRQGVETQYF
TGTGCCAGCAGCTTGCGGCAGGGTGTGGAGACCCAGTACTTC
>.|16|TRBV5-8|TRBJ1-1|.
CASSPRQAGQNTEAFF
TGTGCCAGCAGCCCCCGACAGGCCGGCCAGAACACTGAAGCTTTCTTT
>.|16|TRBV6-1|TRBJ2-5|.
CASSGRRGALGETQYF
TGTGCCAGCAGTGGTCGCCGGGGGGCATTGGGAGAGACCCAGTACTTC
>many|12|TRBV28|TRBJ1-2|.
CASSLRRGGYTF
TGTGCCAGCAGTTTACGTAGGGGTGGCTACACCTTC
>once|15|TRBV28|TRBJ1-1|.
CASFLGGRANTEAFF
TGTGCCAGCTTCCTGGGAGGCAGAGCGAACACTGAAGCTTTCTTT
>once|14|TRBV19|TRBJ2-4|.
CASSRGGVKNIQYF
TGTGCCAGTAGTAGAGGAGGAGTCAAAAACATTCAGTACTTC
>few|15|TRBV9|TRBJ1-1|.
CASSANDRLNTEAFF
TGTGCCAGCAGCGCTAACGACAGGTTGAACACTGAAGCTTTCTTT
>.|15|TRBV5-1|TRBJ1-3|.
CASSLTLGQLNTIYF
TGCGCCAGCAGCTTGACCCTGGGCCAGTTAAACACCATATATTTT
>few|13|TRBV7-8|TRBJ1-1|.
CASSPRDLTEAFF
TGTGCCAGCAGCCCCAGGGATTTAACTGAAGCTTTCTTT
>.|15|TRBV5-5|TRBJ1-2|.
CASSLAAGGNYGYTF
TGTGCCAGCAGCTTGGCCGCCGGGGGTAACTATGGCTACACCTTC
>.|17|TRBV9|TRBJ2-1|TRBD2
CASSVVASGGAYNEQFF
TGTGCCAGCAGCGTAGTAGCTAGCGGGGGGGCCTACAATGAGCAGTTCTTC
>.|15|TRBV30|TRBJ1-6|TRBD1
CAWSTGGSYNSPLHF
TGTGCCTGGAGTACAGGGGGCTCCTATAATTCACCCCTCCACTTT
>.|16|TRBV30|TRBJ1-3|TRBD1
CAWTGPDRVSGNTIYF
TGTGCCTGGACCGGACCGGACAGGGTCTCTGGAAACACCATATATTTT
>.|15|TRBV7-2|TRBJ2-3|.
CASSDDRKSTDTQYF
TGTGCCAGCAGCGACGACAGGAAATCCACAGATACGCAGTATTTT
>.|13|TRBV6-5|TRBJ2-2|.
CASRRGNTGELFF
TGTGCCAGCAGGCGGGGGAACACCGGGGAGCTGTTTTTT
>few|13|TRBV24-1|TRBJ1-1|.
CATSDWLNTEAFF
TGTGCCACCAGTGATTGGCTGAACACTGAAGCTTTCTTT
>.|15|TRBV18|TRBJ1-1|.
CASSPIRTESTEAFF
TGTGCCAGCTCACCAATAAGGACAGAGAGTACTGAAGCTTTCTTT
>.|15|TRBV10-3|TRBJ1-1|.
CATGYSRGVSTEAFF
TGTGCCACCGGATATTCAAGGGGCGTAAGCACTGAAGCTTTCTTT
>.|13|TRBV12-3/TRBV12-4|TRBJ1-2|TRBD1
CASRGQGANGYTF
TGTGCCAGCCGCGGGCAGGGGGCAAATGGCTACACCTTC
>.|14|TRBV7-9|TRBJ1-2|TRBD1
CASSLGQANYGYTF
TGTGCCAGCAGCTTGGGACAGGCAAACTATGGCTACACCTTC
>.|14|TRBV27|TRBJ1-1|.
CASSSLGVTGGAFF
TGTGCCAGCAGTTCTTTGGGAGTGACGGGAGGGGCTTTCTTT
>.|18|TRBV7-2|TRBJ2-3|TRBD2
CASSYTSGGARNTDTQYF
TGTGCCAGCAGCTACACTAGCGGGGGGGCCAGGAACACAGATACGCAGTATTTT
>few|16|TRBV7-9|TRBJ1-6|.
CASSSTVSSYNSPLHF
TGTGCCAGCAGCTCAACCGTTAGCTCCTATAATTCACCCCTCCACTTT
>few|16|TRBV5-1|TRBJ1-1|.
CASSRSGGSDLREAFF
TGCGCCAGCAGCCGATCCGGGGGATCAGATCTCCGTGAAGCTTTCTTT
>few|15|TRBV5-4|TRBJ2-5|TRBD1
CASSAGTDHGETQYF
TGTGCCAGCAGCGCCGGGACAGATCATGGAGAGACCCAGTACTTC